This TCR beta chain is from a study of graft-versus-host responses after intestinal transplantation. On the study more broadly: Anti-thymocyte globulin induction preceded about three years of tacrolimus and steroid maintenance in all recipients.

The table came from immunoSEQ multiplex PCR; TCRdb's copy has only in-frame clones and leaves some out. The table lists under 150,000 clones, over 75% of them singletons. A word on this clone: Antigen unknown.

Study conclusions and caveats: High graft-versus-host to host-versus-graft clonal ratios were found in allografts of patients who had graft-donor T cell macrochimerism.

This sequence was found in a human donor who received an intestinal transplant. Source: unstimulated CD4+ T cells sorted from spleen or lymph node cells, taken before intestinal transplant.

The DNA for the CDR3 is TGTGCCAGCAGCTTAGCCACTAGTTTTAAAGAGACCCAGTACTTC. This translates into CASSLATSFKETQYF. The chain employs TRBV7-2 and TRBJ2-5; tentatively, D is TRBD2 (5 bases). Trimming cost V 0 bases and J 3 bases, with 11 bases left between them. Per the germline V gene, CDR1 is SGHTA and CDR2 is FQGNSA. The CDR3 sequence is 15 residues long.